The clone carrying this TCR beta chain occurred a few times. This specimen comes from a study of T cells of healthy individuals. V gave up 1 base and J gave up 2 bases, with 12 bases separating them. The CDR3 runs 15 residues. Germline V gene lookup returns CDR1 MGHRA and CDR2 YSYEKL. TCRdb redid the calling of the 5' RACE reads with MiXCR, one entry per CDR3 protein. The repertoire holds roughly 87,000 distinct CDR3 sequences, around 17% seen once, with under 7.5% in the top ten. The TCR comes from a human donor in good health. The chain carries TRBV4-1 and TRBJ2-7; the D is unclear. This CDR3 is CASSQVNWGTYEQYF. The CDR3 DNA is TGCGCCAGCAGCCAAGTTAACTGGGGAACCTACGAGCAGTACTTC.